These T cell receptor beta chains were read from a single sample in a study of long-term antiretroviral therapy in people with HIV. The data were produced by immunoSEQ multiplex PCR, yet TCRdb's version contains in-frame clones alone and is incomplete. The profile shows about 23,000 clones, 82% of them singletons. Sequenced material: unsorted PBMCs, taken 0.3 years after starting antiretroviral therapy. The receptors derive from a man aged 45 to 65 with HIV. Each CDR3 is given with its conserved first and last residue. A D gene is named only where the DNA matches it firmly. Clone size appears in some rows only: once, few, many, or a class for an expanded clone.

TRBJ1-5,TRBV18,NA,medium-sized,TGTGCCAGCTCACCACTAGGGGTTTGGCAGCCCCAGCATTTT,CASSPLGVWQPQHF
TRBJ1-2,TRBV14,NA,NA,TGTGCCAGCAGCGGACCCAGGGGATTGGACTATGGCTACACCTTC,CASSGPRGLDYGYTF
TRBJ1-5,TRBV28,TRBD1,NA,TGTGCCAGCAGTTTAGGAGTGAGACAGGGTATTAATCAGCCCCAGCATTTT,CASSLGVRQGINQPQHF
TRBJ2-5,TRBV7-8,TRBD2,once,TGTGCCAGCAGCTTGGGACTAGCGGAAGTAACCCAGTACTTC,CASSLGLAEVTQYF
TRBJ1-1,TRBV5-1,NA,NA,TGCGCCAGCAGCTTGTTGGTCAACACTGAAGCTTTCTTT,CASSLLVNTEAFF
TRBJ1-3,TRBV19,NA,NA,TGTGCCAGTAGTATAGATCCATTACGGGGGGATCCGGATGGAAACACCATATATTTT,CASSIDPLRGDPDGNTIYF
TRBJ1-1,TRBV19,NA,few,TGTGCCAGTCAACCCGGGGCGGCCCCGGGGGCTTTCTTT,CASQPGAAPGAFF
TRBJ1-1,TRBV4-3,NA,NA,TGCGCCAGCAGCCAATCTCGGGCGCTGGGGGGGCCTTACACTGAAGCTTTCTTT,CASSQSRALGGPYTEAFF
TRBJ2-5,TRBV6-5,NA,NA,TGTGCCAGCAGTTTACAGGGAGAGACCCAGTACTTC,CASSLQGETQYF
TRBJ2-1,TRBV2,TRBD2,NA,TGTGCCAGCATCGAGCGAGGGACTAATAAGCAGTTCTTC,CASIERGTNKQFF
TRBJ2-2,TRBV27,NA,once,TGTGCCAGCAGTTTTGGGCGAGCAAACACCGGGGAGCTGTTTTTT,CASSFGRANTGELFF
TRBJ2-1,TRBV5-1,TRBD1,NA,TGCGCCAGCAGCTTGGACTCCCGGGACAGGGGATTATATGAGCAGTTCTTC,CASSLDSRDRGLYEQFF
TRBJ2-7,TRBV4-3,NA,medium-sized,TGCGCCAGCAGCCAAGAGTCGAGCGGTTCCTCCTACGAGCAGTACTTC,CASSQESSGSSYEQYF
TRBJ2-1,TRBV6-1,TRBD2,NA,TGTGCCAGCAGTGAACCGGGACTAGCGGGATCTAAGCAGTTCTTC,CASSEPGLAGSKQFF
TRBJ2-7,TRBV28,NA,NA,TGTGCCAGCAGCATTTACGAAAATACTCGGCCCTACGAGCAGTACTTC,CASSIYENTRPYEQYF
TRBJ2-1,TRBV27,TRBD2,NA,TGTGCCAGCTCAAAAGCCGGACTAGCGGGATTCCATGAGCAGTTCTTC,CASSKAGLAGFHEQFF
TRBJ2-7,TRBV7-6,NA,NA,TGTGCCAGCAGCCACAAGCCGGGACTCAAACACTCCTACGAGCAGTACTTC,CASSHKPGLKHSYEQYF
TRBJ2-7,TRBV7-9,NA,NA,TGTGCCAGCAGCTCTTCTAGATCCCTAAGCTCCTACGAGCAGTACTTC,CASSSSRSLSSYEQYF
TRBJ2-5,TRBV5-4,TRBD2,NA,TGTGCCAGCAGCTTCTCCGGGGGGGCCGGCGAGACCCAGTACTTC,CASSFSGGAGETQYF
TRBJ1-6,TRBV18,TRBD1,NA,TGTGCCAGCTCACCCGACAGGGTTAATTCACCCCTCCACTTT,CASSPDRVNSPLHF
TRBJ1-2,TRBV19,NA,NA,TGTGCCAGTACCACGGGGCGAAGGGGAGACTATGGCTACACCTTC,CASTTGRRGDYGYTF
TRBJ2-5,TRBV7-2,TRBD2,once,TGTGCCAGCAGCTTGGGACTAGCGGGAGGGCCTGGCGTAGAGACCCAGTACTTC,CASSLGLAGGPGVETQYF
TRBJ2-7,TRBV18,TRBD1,NA,TGTGCCAGCTCTCTTTCCGGACAGGGGTTACACGAGCAGTACTTC,CASSLSGQGLHEQYF
TRBJ2-1,TRBV7-9,NA,NA,TGTGCCAGCAGAAAGGGCGGTACCGGCCCCCAGTTCTTC,CASRKGGTGPQFF
TRBJ2-3,TRBV7-9,NA,once,TGTGCCAGCAGCCAAATTTCTTCAGATACGCAGTATTTT,CASSQISSDTQYF
TRBJ2-4,TRBV19,NA,NA,TGTGCCAGTAGTATGTTCAGGGAGACCTCCAAAAACATTCAGTACTTC,CASSMFRETSKNIQYF
TRBJ1-6,TRBV10-3,NA,NA,TGTGCCATCAGCGCTAGACCAGACGATAATTCACCCCTCCACTTT,CAISARPDDNSPLHF
TRBJ1-6,TRBV28,NA,NA,TGTGCCAGCAGTTTATTAATCGGGATGAGTTCACCCCTCCACTTT,CASSLLIGMSSPLHF
TRBJ1-5,TRBV2,TRBD1,NA,TGTGCCAGCACCCAGCGGGACAGGGGGCTTCAGCCCCAGCATTTT,CASTQRDRGLQPQHF
TRBJ2-7,TRBV6-1,NA,NA,TGTGCCAGCAGTGAAGTGGACAATTTTTCCTACGAGCAGTACTTC,CASSEVDNFSYEQYF
TRBJ2-5,TRBV10-1,NA,NA,TGCGCCAGCAGTGAGGACAGGGAGACCCAGTACTTC,CASSEDRETQYF
TRBJ2-5,TRBV11-2,NA,NA,TGTGCCAGCAGCATAAGCGGGCCCCAGAGAGAGACCCAGTACTTC,CASSISGPQRETQYF
TRBJ2-5,TRBV9,NA,NA,TGTGCCAGCAGCGTAGGTCTCCAAGAGACCCAGTACTTC,CASSVGLQETQYF
TRBJ2-3,TRBV10-3,TRBD2,NA,TGTGCCATCAGTGCCAGTAGCGGGGGCACAGATACGCAGTATTTT,CAISASSGGTDTQYF
TRBJ2-7,TRBV27,NA,few,TGTGCCAGCAGTCTTGCCAGAGACTACGAGCAGTACTTC,CASSLARDYEQYF
TRBJ2-1,TRBV19,TRBD2,NA,TGTGCCAGTAGTCCCCGACTAGCGGGAGGGGGGGATAATGAGCAGTTCTTC,CASSPRLAGGGDNEQFF
TRBJ2-6,TRBV19,NA,NA,TGTGCCAGTAGTATCACACAGGGTCCCCTCTCTGGGGCCAACGTCCTGACTTTC,CASSITQGPLSGANVLTF
TRBJ2-2,TRBV2,NA,few,TGTGCCAGCAGTATGAGCGGCACCGGGGAGCTGTTTTTT,CASSMSGTGELFF
TRBJ2-7,TRBV7-8,TRBD1,few,TGTGCCAGCAGCTCGGCACCCGGGACAGAGAAATGGTTC,CASSSAPGTEKWF
TRBJ2-7,TRBV9,NA,NA,TGTGCCAGCAGCGCTCTCGGAGCAGCCTACGAGCAGTACTTC,CASSALGAAYEQYF
TRBJ2-2,TRBV19,NA,NA,TGTGCCAGTAGTGTCGACCGGGGGACCGGGGAGCTGTTTTTT,CASSVDRGTGELFF